A selection of T cell receptor beta chains follows, all from one sample in a study of beta chain features in type 1 diabetes. Sequenced by immunoSEQ multiplex PCR; TCRdb stores in-frame clones only, minus some. The table has about 210,000 clones, approximately 10% seen once. The sample consisted of central memory CD4+ T cells from blood. The receptors here all came from a man between 18 and 29 years old in good health. CDR3s include the opening cysteine and the closing phenylalanine or tryptophan. Fields, in order: V gene, J gene, clone size, CDR3 length, D gene, CDR3 protein, CDR3 DNA. A D gene is named only where the DNA matches it firmly. Clone size is given for some rows only: seen once, a few or many times, or a class if the clone is expanded.

v_call: TRBV4-3
j_call: TRBJ2-7
clone_size: many
cdr3_length: 11
d_call: NA
cdr3_aa: CASSQGPRQYF
cdr3_nt: TGCGCCAGCAGCCAAGGGCCACGGCAGTACTTC

v_call: TRBV18
j_call: TRBJ1-1
clone_size: NA
cdr3_length: 13
d_call: TRBD1
cdr3_aa: CASSPQGGTEAFF
cdr3_nt: TGTGCCAGCTCACCCCAGGGGGGAACTGAAGCTTTCTTT

v_call: TRBV7-9
j_call: TRBJ2-7
clone_size: NA
cdr3_length: 16
d_call: NA
cdr3_aa: CASSSARGAESYEQYF
cdr3_nt: TGTGCCAGCAGCTCAGCGAGAGGCGCGGAGTCCTACGAGCAGTACTTC

v_call: TRBV5-1
j_call: TRBJ2-3
clone_size: NA
cdr3_length: 16
d_call: TRBD2
cdr3_aa: CASSLVRGEITDTQYF
cdr3_nt: TGCGCCAGCAGCTTGGTGCGGGGGGAGATCACAGATACGCAGTATTTT

v_call: TRBV7-3
j_call: TRBJ1-1
clone_size: few
cdr3_length: 16
d_call: TRBD1
cdr3_aa: CASSYPLGQGNTEAFF
cdr3_nt: TGTGCCAGCAGCTATCCGCTCGGACAGGGGAACACTGAAGCTTTCTTT

v_call: TRBV14
j_call: TRBJ2-2
clone_size: few
cdr3_length: 16
d_call: TRBD1
cdr3_aa: CASSPWGQGETGELFF
cdr3_nt: TGTGCCAGCAGCCCCTGGGGACAGGGGGAAACCGGGGAGCTGTTTTTT

v_call: TRBV20-1
j_call: TRBJ1-1
clone_size: NA
cdr3_length: 11
d_call: TRBD1
cdr3_aa: CGYHRDSEAFF
cdr3_nt: TGCGGATACCACCGGGACAGTGAAGCTTTCTTT

v_call: TRBV28
j_call: TRBJ2-1
clone_size: NA
cdr3_length: 12
d_call: TRBD2
cdr3_aa: CASREVNNEQFF
cdr3_nt: TGTGCCAGCCGGGAGGTTAACAATGAGCAGTTCTTC

v_call: TRBV28
j_call: TRBJ2-1
clone_size: NA
cdr3_length: 15
d_call: NA
cdr3_aa: CASSLMSSSRSEQFF
cdr3_nt: TGTGCCAGCAGTTTAATGTCGTCTAGCCGGAGTGAGCAGTTCTTC

v_call: TRBV7-8
j_call: TRBJ2-2
clone_size: few
cdr3_length: 14
d_call: NA
cdr3_aa: CASSLTGAFRELFF
cdr3_nt: TGTGCCAGCAGCTTAACCGGGGCGTTCAGGGAGCTGTTTTTT

v_call: TRBV5-1
j_call: TRBJ1-1
clone_size: few
cdr3_length: 17
d_call: TRBD1
cdr3_aa: CASSRGTGNPSNTEAFF
cdr3_nt: TGCGCCAGCAGCCGGGGGACAGGGAATCCATCGAACACTGAAGCTTTCTTT

v_call: TRBV18
j_call: TRBJ2-5
clone_size: NA
cdr3_length: 16
d_call: NA
cdr3_aa: CASSIAGTSSPETQYF
cdr3_nt: TGTGCCAGCTCCATTGCCGGGACAAGCAGCCCGGAGACCCAGTACTTC

v_call: TRBV14
j_call: TRBJ1-2
clone_size: NA
cdr3_length: 16
d_call: TRBD1
cdr3_aa: CASSQASGDRYYGYTF
cdr3_nt: TGTGCCAGCAGCCAAGCTTCGGGGGACAGATACTATGGCTACACCTTC

v_call: TRBV2
j_call: TRBJ2-5
clone_size: few
cdr3_length: 15
d_call: TRBD2
cdr3_aa: CASRGLAGAWETQYF
cdr3_nt: TGTGCCAGCAGAGGACTAGCGGGAGCTTGGGAGACCCAGTACTTC

v_call: TRBV28
j_call: TRBJ2-3
clone_size: NA
cdr3_length: 12
d_call: TRBD1
cdr3_aa: CASSLAGTGNNF
cdr3_nt: TGTGCCAGCAGTTTGGCCGGGACAGGGAATAATTTT

v_call: TRBV20-1
j_call: TRBJ2-1
clone_size: NA
cdr3_length: 11
d_call: NA
cdr3_aa: CSAPAFPEQFF
cdr3_nt: TGCAGTGCCCCAGCCTTCCCTGAGCAGTTCTTC

v_call: TRBV2
j_call: TRBJ2-3
clone_size: NA
cdr3_length: 12
d_call: NA
cdr3_aa: CASQYSTDTQYF
cdr3_nt: TGTGCCAGCCAATACAGCACAGATACGCAGTATTTT

v_call: TRBV29-1
j_call: TRBJ2-5
clone_size: NA
cdr3_length: 14
d_call: TRBD2
cdr3_aa: CSVEDGRLGETQYF
cdr3_nt: TGCAGCGTTGAGGACGGGAGGCTGGGGGAGACCCAGTACTTC

v_call: TRBV7-2
j_call: TRBJ2-5
clone_size: NA
cdr3_length: 14
d_call: NA
cdr3_aa: CASSFRQVQETQYF
cdr3_nt: TGTGCCAGCAGCTTCCGACAGGTCCAAGAGACCCAGTACTTC

v_call: TRBV5-1
j_call: TRBJ2-1
clone_size: NA
cdr3_length: 15
d_call: NA
cdr3_aa: CASSPPRTPPSEQFF
cdr3_nt: TGCGCCAGCAGCCCCCCCCGAACCCCTCCCAGTGAGCAGTTCTTC

v_call: TRBV4-2
j_call: TRBJ2-3
clone_size: NA
cdr3_length: 13
d_call: NA
cdr3_aa: CASSQVYTDTQYF
cdr3_nt: TGTGCCAGCAGCCAAGTATACACAGATACGCAGTATTTT

v_call: TRBV18
j_call: TRBJ2-2
clone_size: few
cdr3_length: 14
d_call: NA
cdr3_aa: CASSPGTNTGELFF
cdr3_nt: TGTGCCAGCTCACCGGGAACGAACACCGGGGAGCTGTTTTTT

v_call: TRBV5-6
j_call: TRBJ2-5
clone_size: few
cdr3_length: 16
d_call: TRBD2
cdr3_aa: CASSFGISGVQETQYF
cdr3_nt: TGTGCCAGCAGCTTCGGTATCAGCGGGGTTCAAGAGACCCAGTACTTC

v_call: TRBV7-8
j_call: TRBJ2-3
clone_size: NA
cdr3_length: 14
d_call: NA
cdr3_aa: CASIPLDRGGPQYF
cdr3_nt: TGTGCCAGCATCCCACTAGATCGAGGCGGCCCGCAGTATTTT

v_call: TRBV29-1
j_call: TRBJ2-2
clone_size: NA
cdr3_length: 15
d_call: NA
cdr3_aa: CSVVQGSGFTGELFF
cdr3_nt: TGCAGCGTTGTCCAGGGCTCCGGCTTCACCGGGGAGCTGTTTTTT

v_call: TRBV29-1
j_call: TRBJ2-7
clone_size: many
cdr3_length: 13
d_call: TRBD1
cdr3_aa: CSVDGTGGYEQYF
cdr3_nt: TGCAGCGTTGATGGGACAGGGGGCTACGAGCAGTACTTC

v_call: TRBV2
j_call: TRBJ2-7
clone_size: many
cdr3_length: 12
d_call: NA
cdr3_aa: CASRLASYEQYF
cdr3_nt: TGTGCCAGCAGACTAGCTTCCTACGAGCAGTACTTC

v_call: TRBV11-2
j_call: TRBJ2-1
clone_size: NA
cdr3_length: 17
d_call: TRBD1
cdr3_aa: CASSLVSGQHAYNEQFF
cdr3_nt: TGTGCCAGCAGCTTAGTTTCGGGACAGCATGCCTACAATGAGCAGTTCTTC

v_call: TRBV28
j_call: TRBJ1-2
clone_size: NA
cdr3_length: 13
d_call: NA
cdr3_aa: CASSFRAGYGYTF
cdr3_nt: TGTGCCAGCAGTTTTAGGGCTGGCTATGGCTACACCTTC

v_call: TRBV21-1
j_call: TRBJ2-5
clone_size: few
cdr3_length: 15
d_call: NA
cdr3_aa: CASSWTAPPGETQYF
cdr3_nt: TGTGCCAGCAGTTGGACGGCCCCACCCGGAGAGACCCAGTACTTC

v_call: TRBV4-3
j_call: TRBJ2-2
clone_size: few
cdr3_length: 14
d_call: TRBD2
cdr3_aa: CASSLGREFGELFF
cdr3_nt: TGCGCCAGCAGCCTCGGGAGGGAGTTCGGGGAGCTGTTTTTT

v_call: TRBV7-2
j_call: TRBJ2-4
clone_size: NA
cdr3_length: 16
d_call: NA
cdr3_aa: CASSSSFLLAKNIQYF
cdr3_nt: TGTGCCAGCAGCTCCTCTTTCTTACTAGCCAAAAACATTCAGTACTTC

v_call: TRBV2
j_call: TRBJ2-5
clone_size: NA
cdr3_length: 14
d_call: NA
cdr3_aa: CASSEGRGRETQYF
cdr3_nt: TGTGCCAGCAGTGAAGGCAGGGGACGAGAGACCCAGTACTTC

v_call: TRBV7-2
j_call: TRBJ2-7
clone_size: NA
cdr3_length: 14
d_call: TRBD1
cdr3_aa: CASSQDRVNYEQYF
cdr3_nt: TGTGCCAGCAGCCAAGACAGGGTAAATTACGAGCAGTACTTC

v_call: TRBV28
j_call: TRBJ2-5
clone_size: NA
cdr3_length: 13
d_call: NA
cdr3_aa: CASSLPGQETQYF
cdr3_nt: TGTGCCAGCAGTTTACCCGGGCAAGAGACCCAGTACTTC

v_call: TRBV11-2
j_call: TRBJ2-3
clone_size: NA
cdr3_length: 13
d_call: NA
cdr3_aa: CASSPRGFDTQYF
cdr3_nt: TGTGCCAGCAGCCCTCGGGGTTTTGATACGCAGTATTTT

v_call: TRBV4-1
j_call: TRBJ2-6
clone_size: NA
cdr3_length: 18
d_call: NA
cdr3_aa: CASSSRTVKVAGANVLTF
cdr3_nt: TGCGCCAGCAGCTCTCGGACAGTCAAGGTCGCTGGGGCCAACGTCCTGACTTTC

v_call: TRBV29-1
j_call: TRBJ2-1
clone_size: NA
cdr3_length: 12
d_call: NA
cdr3_aa: CSVEWALKGQFF
cdr3_nt: TGCAGCGTTGAGTGGGCGTTAAAAGGGCAGTTCTTC

v_call: TRBV6-6
j_call: TRBJ2-3
clone_size: few
cdr3_length: 15
d_call: TRBD2
cdr3_aa: CASSYGSGDTDTQYF
cdr3_nt: TGTGCCAGCAGTTACGGTAGCGGGGACACAGATACGCAGTATTTT

v_call: TRBV10-3
j_call: TRBJ2-3
clone_size: NA
cdr3_length: 13
d_call: NA
cdr3_aa: CAISEIEADTQYF
cdr3_nt: TGTGCCATCAGTGAAATAGAAGCAGATACGCAGTATTTT